The 28 T cell receptor beta chains presented below share a single source sample, sequenced in a study of T cell repertoires in cytomegalovirus infection. TCRdb reprocessed the reads via MiXCR and lists one record per CDR3 protein. This sample has 310,000 or so distinct CDR3 sequences, with roughly 25% found just once. Sequences were obtained from PBMCs. The receptor set was obtained from a human donor in good health (CMV status not recorded). Some clones in this sample may be carry-over from other donors' samples.

The chain recombines TRBV5-5 with TRBJ2-7; TRBD1 matches at 8 bases. V lost 0 bases and J lost 4; bases outside the gene matches: 6. This CDR3 spans 15 amino acids. Per the germline V gene, CDR1 is SGHKS and CDR2 is YYEKEE (reference sequence). The CDR3 protein is CASSLAQGAVYEQYF. In nucleotides, the CDR3 is TGTGCCAGCAGCTTGGCTCAGGGGGCCGTGTACGAGCAGTACTTC.

The J gene is TRBJ1-2, the V gene TRBV7-9; TRBD1 aligns across 7 bases. Germline CDR1 and CDR2: SEHNR and FQNEAQ (reference sequence). This CDR3 region has 14 residues. V shed 0 bases, J shed 6 bases, and the junction held 4 bases outside the gene matches. DNA for the CDR3: TGTGCCAGCAGCTTAGCTCAGGGGGACCATGGCTACACCTTC. This gives the protein CASSLAQGDHGYTF. The variable domain in full, completed from reference TRBV7-9 and TRBJ1-2, reads DTGVSQNPRHKITKRGQNVTFRCDPISEHNRLYWYRQTLGQGPEFLTYFQNEAQLEKSRLLSDRFSAERPKGSFSTLEIQRTEQGDSAMYLCASSLAQGDHGYTFGSGTRLTVV.

This sequence joins TRBV7-3 and TRBJ1-5, with 8 bases fitting TRBD1. Germline assignment: CDR1 SGHTA and CDR2 FQGTGA. Losses at the gene ends were 5 bases for V and 0 bases for J; bases not matched to a gene: 15. CDR3 length: 19 residues. The CDR3 loop is CASSGPDRERGYSNQPQHF. For the CDR3, the DNA is TGTGCCAGCAGCGGCCCGGACAGGGAAAGGGGATATAGCAATCAGCCCCAGCATTTT.

This sequence joins TRBV30 and TRBJ1-1, with a possible D match to TRBD1 (6 bases). The CDR3 spans 15 residues. V lost 0 bases and J lost 0, with 11 bases in between. In germline, CDR1 is GTSNPN, CDR2 SVGIG (reference sequence). The CDR3 nucleotides are TGTGCCTGGAGTGTAGGGGGGGTCTTGAACACTGAAGCTTTCTTT. Amino acid sequence: CAWSVGGVLNTEAFF.

This clonotype was seen repeatedly, ten times or more. The chain uses TRBV7-8 and TRBJ2-3; D is possibly TRBD2 (6 bases). The CDR3 spans 16 residues. CDR1 SGHVS and CDR2 FQNEAQ come from the germline V gene. V was trimmed by 1 base and J by 0 bases, leaving 11 bases between them. The CDR3 loop reads CASSLVGSGSTDTQYF. The CDR3 DNA reads as TGTGCCAGCAGCTTAGTCGGTAGCGGTAGCACAGATACGCAGTATTTT.

The chain couples TRBV5-4 to TRBJ1-2; the D is unclear. Trimming cost V 1 base and J 7 bases, with 14 bases left between them. In germline, CDR1 is SGHNT, CDR2 YYREEE (reference sequence). The CDR3 runs to 14 residues. In DNA form, the CDR3 reads TGTGCCAGCAGCTTGATGCAGGTCCGTCCTGGCTACACCTTC. This gives the protein CASSLMQVRPGYTF.

This clonotype occurred many times. The chain carries TRBV6-8 and TRBJ2-3, with 7 bases fitting TRBD1. The V segment lost 6 bases and the J segment 0 bases; nucleotides outside the gene matches: 3. Germline V CDR1 and CDR2: MNHGY, SAAAGT. The CDR3 covers 14 residues. The CDR3 sequence is CASRNRGSTDTQYF. The CDR3 DNA is TGTGCCAGCAGAAACAGGGGAAGCACAGATACGCAGTATTTT.

This sequence joins TRBV2 and TRBJ2-1, with no clear D. Trimming left V 6 bases short and J 0 bases short, with 12 bases between. The CDR3 spans 15 residues. The germline V gene encodes CDR1 SNHLY and CDR2 FYNNEI. The CDR3 loop is CASSVGPSSYNEQFF. In DNA, the CDR3 is TGTGCCAGCAGCGTAGGTCCTAGCTCCTACAATGAGCAGTTCTTC.

The sample holds many counts of this clonotype. The chain couples TRBV5-4 to TRBJ1-2; a weak D match, TRBD1 (6 bases). Germline values: CDR1 SGHNT, CDR2 YYREEE (reference sequence). Between the trimmed V and J ends, which lost 0 bases and 3 bases, there was a span of 12 bases. This CDR3 is built from 15 residues. The CDR3 bases are TGTGCCAGCAGCTTGGTCCGGGACAAGTACTATGGCTACACCTTC. It is translated as CASSLVRDKYYGYTF. The complete variable domain, with remaining parts taken from reference TRBV5-4 and TRBJ1-2, reads ETGVTQSPTHLIKTRGQQVTLRCSSQSGHNTVSWYQQALGQGPQFIFQYYREEENGRGNFPPRFSGLQFPNYSSELNVNALELDDSALYLCASSLVRDKYYGYTFGSGTRLTVV.

The chain has TRBV14 and TRBJ2-7; D is undetermined. Germline values: CDR1 SGHDN, CDR2 FVKESK. V lost 3 bases, J lost 7 bases, and 13 bases lay in between. The CDR3 has 13 amino acids. The CDR3 coding sequence is TGTGCCAGCAGCCAGGATTTAGTGTCAGAGCAGTACTTC. This sequence encodes CASSQDLVSEQYF.

The chain links TRBV2 to TRBJ1-2; maybe TRBD1 (6 bases). Looked up from germline, CDR1 is SNHLY and CDR2 is FYNNEI. V lost 1 base, J lost 3 bases, and 12 bases lay in between. CDR3 length equals 15 residues. For the CDR3, the DNA is TGTGCCAGCAGTGAAGGAGGGGGGAGTGACTATGGCTACACCTTC. This sequence encodes CASSEGGGSDYGYTF. The whole variable domain, remainder taken from reference TRBV2 and TRBJ1-2, is EPEVTQTPSHQVTQMGQEVILRCVPISNHLYFYWYRQILGQKVEFLVSFYNNEISEKSEIFDDQFSVERPDGSNFTLKIRSTKLEDSAMYFCASSEGGGSDYGYTFGSGTRLTVV.

This clonotype was picked up a small number of times. This sequence joins TRBV7-2 and TRBJ2-3; a possible D gene is TRBD2 (5 bases). In germline, CDR1 is SGHTA, CDR2 FQGNSA. This CDR3 comprises 14 residues. Trimming stripped 4 bases from V and 0 bases from J, with 8 bases between. CDR3 loop: CASSSQRSTDTQYF. The DNA for the CDR3 is TGTGCCAGCAGCTCCCAGCGGAGCACAGATACGCAGTATTTT.

This clonotype was seen a handful of times. This rearrangement joins TRBV6-5 to TRBJ2-7; D is perhaps TRBD1 (6 bases). The length of the CDR3 is 13 residues. Trimming removed 2 bases at V and 2 bases at J, with 7 bases between. Germline V gene sequence: CDR1 MNHEY, CDR2 SVGAGI. CDR3 bases: TGTGCCAGCAGTTACAACAGGGCCTACGAGCAGTACTTC. Protein product: CASSYNRAYEQYF.

This clonotype came up many times. The CDR3 region has the DNA TGTGCCACTGGTGGTCCTCCCCGCGACGGGGGCTACACCTTC. Residues: CATGGPPRDGGYTF. V and J are TRBV12-3 or TRBV12-4 and TRBJ1-2; D unclear. This CDR3 is built from 14 residues. Trimming removed 10 bases from V and 8 bases from J, with 23 bases in between.

This clonotype has more than one count but fewer than ten. The chain couples TRBV20-1 to TRBJ1-4; 7 bases agree with TRBD1. J gave up 4 bases and V 6 bases, and 5 bases lay outside the gene matches. CDR3 length: 13 residues. The germline V gene encodes CDR1 DFQATT and CDR2 SNEGSKA (reference sequence). Here the CDR3 DNA reads TGCAGTGCCACGGGACAGATTAATGAAAAACTGTTTTTT. This translates into CSATGQINEKLFF.

This clonotype showed up just a few times. The J gene is TRBJ2-6, the V gene TRBV7-9; D is uncertain. The CDR3 loop spans 15 amino acids. The germline V gene encodes CDR1 SEHNR and CDR2 FQNEAQ (reference sequence). V lost 3 bases and J 1 base, leaving 7 bases between the germline ends. CDR3 region: CASSLIGSGANVLTF. CDR3 nucleotide sequence: TGTGCCAGCAGCTTGATTGGATCTGGGGCCAACGTCCTGACTTTC.

V gene TRBV20-1 combines with J gene TRBJ2-3; D call uncertain. Germline CDR1 is DFQATT and CDR2 is SNEGSKA (reference sequence). CDR3 length: 12 residues. V shed 1 base and J shed 2 bases, with 4 bases lying between them. CDR3 bases: TGCAGTGCTAGAGTCCACACAGATACGCAGTATTTT. Protein sequence: CSARVHTDTQYF.

V is TRBV5-4 and J is TRBJ2-1, with D unclear. The germline gives CDR1 SGHNT, CDR2 YYREEE (reference sequence). The V and J ends lost 4 bases and 0 bases respectively, with 11 bases between them. The CDR3 runs 15 residues. CDR3 sequence: CASSPAQSSYNEQFF. The CDR3 DNA reads as TGTGCCAGCAGCCCTGCGCAGAGCTCCTACAATGAGCAGTTCTTC.

This clonotype was detected many times. The V gene is TRBV2, the J gene TRBJ1-2, with D possibly matching TRBD1 (6 bases). The CDR3 consists of 14 residues. Germline V gives CDR1 SNHLY, CDR2 FYNNEI. The germline V and J ends were trimmed by 6 bases and 6 bases, with 17 bases remaining between them. The CDR3 DNA follows: TGTGCCAGCAGCCTTCTGGGGGGGCGCGATGGCTACACCTTC. Translating it yields CASSLLGGRDGYTF.

This clonotype was seen only a few times. The chain employs TRBV19 and TRBJ1-5; 9 nucleotides match TRBD1. Trimming took 4 bases from V and 7 from J; bases not matched to a gene: 11. The germline V gene encodes CDR1 LNHDA and CDR2 SQIVND (reference sequence). This CDR3 has 16 amino acids. CDR3 in DNA: TGTGCCAGTAGTACGATGGACAGGGGATTAGGCCAGCCCCAGCATTTT. This translates into CASSTMDRGLGQPQHF. Looking up the rest from reference TRBV19 and TRBJ1-5 gives the full variable domain: DGGITQSPKYLFRKEGQNVTLSCEQNLNHDAMYWYRQDPGQGLRLIYYSQIVNDFQKGDIAEGYSVSREKKESFPLTVTSAQKNPTAFYLCASSTMDRGLGQPQHFGDGTRLSIL.

The chain carries TRBV18 and TRBJ2-2, with D possibly TRBD2 on 6 matching bases. In germline, CDR1 is KGHSH, CDR2 LQKENI. V lost 6 bases to trimming and J lost 3 bases, with 14 bases between them. This CDR3 is built from 15 residues. The CDR3 DNA sequence: TGTGCCAGCTCGCCCTCCCGCGGGGACACCGGGGAGCTGTTTTTT. It encodes CASSPSRGDTGELFF. The entire variable domain, with the rest obtained from reference TRBV18 and TRBJ2-2, is as follows: NAGVMQNPRHLVRRRGQEARLRCSPMKGHSHVYWYRQLPEEGLKFMVYLQKENIIDESGMPKERFSAEFPKEGPSILRIQQVVRGDSAAYFCASSPSRGDTGELFFGEGSRLTVL.

This rearrangement joins TRBV27 to TRBJ2-7; TRBD2 matches at 8 bases. This CDR3 spans 13 amino acids. In germline, CDR1 is MNHEY, CDR2 SMNVEV (reference sequence). The junction had 11 bases not matched to a gene; V was cut back by 6 bases and J by 10 bases. CDR3 DNA: TGTGCCAGCAGATTGGCGGGGGGAGGGCCCCAGTACTTC. Amino acid sequence: CASRLAGGGPQYF.

This clonotype was seen at least ten times. The chain links TRBV7-8 to TRBJ2-7; D ambiguous. Trimming took off 2 bases at V and 7 bases at J, with 12 bases between the two ends. Germline V CDR1 and CDR2: SGHVS, FQNEAQ. The CDR3 is 13 amino acids. The CDR3 coding sequence is TGTGCCAGCAGCTTATTGGCGCGGCCTGAGCAGTACGTC. As protein: CASSLLARPEQYV.

The rearrangement links TRBV19 to TRBJ1-5, with D possibly being TRBD1 (5 bases). Trimming took off 10 bases at V and 2 bases at J, with 18 bases between the two ends. Germline CDR1 and CDR2: LNHDA and SQIVND (reference sequence). The CDR3 sequence is 15 residues long. DNA of the CDR3: TGTGCCACCGAACAGGCGGGGGAGGGCAATCAGCCCCAGCATTTT. This gives the protein CATEQAGEGNQPQHF.

The V gene is TRBV28, the J gene TRBJ2-7; D may match TRBD1 or TRBD2 (5 bases each). Germline V gives CDR1 MDHEN, CDR2 SYDVKM. The CDR3 has 12 amino acids. V was trimmed by 6 bases and J by 7 bases, leaving 13 bases between them. The chain's CDR3 is CASSQTEGEQYF. Written as DNA, the CDR3 is TGTGCCAGCAGCCAAACAGAGGGGGAGCAGTACTTC.

This clonotype was found a few times. The chain is built from TRBV5-1 and TRBJ2-6; the D is unclear. The CDR3 has 15 amino acids. Germline CDR1 reads SGHRS; CDR2 reads YFSETQ. V lost 3 bases, J lost 0 bases, and 7 bases lay in between. CDR3 sequence (DNA): TGCGCCAGCAGCTCCCAGAACTCTGGGGCCAACGTCCTGACTTTC. This codes for CASSSQNSGANVLTF.

This clonotype was recorded at least ten times. This sequence joins TRBV7-9 and TRBJ1-2, with TRBD1 matching 10 bases. J gave up 10 bases and V 4 bases, and 9 bases lay outside the gene matches. The CDR3 is made up of 14 amino acids. Per germline, CDR1 SEHNR and CDR2 FQNEAQ (reference sequence). The CDR3 sequence is CASSSFRGTGDYTF. The CDR3 DNA follows: TGTGCCAGCAGCTCATTCCGCGGGACAGGGGACTACACCTTC.

This clonotype showed up many times. CDR3 coding DNA: TGTGCCAGCAGCTTAGCTGGACAGGGCTACGAGCAGTACTTC. Its translation: CASSLAGQGYEQYF. The chain links TRBV7-2 to TRBJ2-7, with 8 bases lining up with TRBD1. Germline CDR1 SGHTA, CDR2 FQGNSA. This CDR3 is 14 amino acids long. J gave up 3 bases and V 0 bases, and 1 base lay outside the gene matches.